This T cell receptor (beta chain) was identified during a study of cytomegalovirus exposure and HLA in healthy donors. As concerns this clone: Its antigen is unidentified.

From the 120-subject validation cohort, which was separate from the roughly 700-subject first cohort, the donors were drawn. Study-wide results and limits: According to the study, 160 or so TCR beta chains were cytomegalovirus-associated. Most sequenced TCRs were rare (though some public TCRs occurred in many donors).

Germline assignment: CDR1 KGHSH and CDR2 LQKENI. This CDR3 has 15 residues. Unmatched junction bases numbered 2, after V lost 3 bases and J lost 2 bases. Produced via immunoSEQ multiplex PCR; TCRdb's table is partial and in-frame only. The sample has 140,000 or so clones; roughly 87% are singletons. Sequenced sample: PBMCs. The source of this sequence is a man aged 18-30 years in good health and CMV-seropositive. The chain uses TRBV18 and TRBJ2-7; 12 bases align to TRBD2. The DNA for the CDR3 is TGTGCCAGCTCACCCGGACTAGCGGGGCCCTACGAGCAGTACTTC. Protein sequence: CASSPGLAGPYEQYF.